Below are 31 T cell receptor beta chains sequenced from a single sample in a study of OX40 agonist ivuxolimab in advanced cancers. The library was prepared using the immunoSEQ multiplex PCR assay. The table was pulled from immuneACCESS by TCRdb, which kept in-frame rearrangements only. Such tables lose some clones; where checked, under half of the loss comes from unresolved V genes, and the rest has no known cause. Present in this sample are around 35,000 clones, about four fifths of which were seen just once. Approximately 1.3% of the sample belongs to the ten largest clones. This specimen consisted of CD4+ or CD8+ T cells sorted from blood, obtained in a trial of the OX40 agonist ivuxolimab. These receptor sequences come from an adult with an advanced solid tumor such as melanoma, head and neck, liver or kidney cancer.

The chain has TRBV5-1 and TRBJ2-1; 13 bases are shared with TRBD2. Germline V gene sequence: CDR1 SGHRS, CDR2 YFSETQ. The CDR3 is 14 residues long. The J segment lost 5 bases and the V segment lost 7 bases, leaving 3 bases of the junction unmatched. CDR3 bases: TGCGCCAGCCTACTAGCGGGAGGGAACAATGAGCAGTTCTTC. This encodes CASLLAGGNNEQFF.

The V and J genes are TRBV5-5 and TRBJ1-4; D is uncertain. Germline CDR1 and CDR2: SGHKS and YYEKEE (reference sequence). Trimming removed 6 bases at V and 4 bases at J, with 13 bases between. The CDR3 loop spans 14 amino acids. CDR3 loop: CASTLMAYNEKLFF. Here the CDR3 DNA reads TGTGCCAGCACCCTGATGGCTTATAATGAAAAACTGTTTTTT. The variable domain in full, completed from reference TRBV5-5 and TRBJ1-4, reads DAGVTQSPTHLIKTRGQQVTLRCSPISGHKSVSWYQQVLGQGPQFIFQYYEKEERGRGNFPDRFSARQFPNYSSELNVNALLLGDSALYLCASTLMAYNEKLFFGSGTQLSVL.

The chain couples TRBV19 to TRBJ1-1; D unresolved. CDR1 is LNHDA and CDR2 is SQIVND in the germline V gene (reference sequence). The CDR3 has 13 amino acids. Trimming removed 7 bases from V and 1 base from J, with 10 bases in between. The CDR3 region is CASNSAKNTEAFF. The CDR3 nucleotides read TGTGCCAGTAACTCTGCGAAGAACACTGAAGCTTTCTTT.

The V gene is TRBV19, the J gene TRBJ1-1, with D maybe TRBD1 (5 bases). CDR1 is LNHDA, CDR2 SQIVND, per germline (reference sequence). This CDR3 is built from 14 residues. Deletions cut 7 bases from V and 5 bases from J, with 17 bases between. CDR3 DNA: TGTGCCAGTACCAGGGTCGGGGAGGGGACTGAAGCTTTCTTT. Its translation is CASTRVGEGTEAFF.

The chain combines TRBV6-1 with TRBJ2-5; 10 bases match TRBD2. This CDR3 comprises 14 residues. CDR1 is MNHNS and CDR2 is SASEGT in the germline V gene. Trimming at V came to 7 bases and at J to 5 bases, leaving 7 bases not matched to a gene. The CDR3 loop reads CASTPSGRGETQYF. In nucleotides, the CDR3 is TGTGCCAGCACTCCTAGCGGGAGAGGGGAGACCCAGTACTTC.

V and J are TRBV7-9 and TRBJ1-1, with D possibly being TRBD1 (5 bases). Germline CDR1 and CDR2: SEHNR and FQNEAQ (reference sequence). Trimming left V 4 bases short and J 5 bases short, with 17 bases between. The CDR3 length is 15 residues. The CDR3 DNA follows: TGTGCCAGCAGCTCGGGACGGCTACCGGGGACTGAAGCTTTCTTT. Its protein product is CASSSGRLPGTEAFF.

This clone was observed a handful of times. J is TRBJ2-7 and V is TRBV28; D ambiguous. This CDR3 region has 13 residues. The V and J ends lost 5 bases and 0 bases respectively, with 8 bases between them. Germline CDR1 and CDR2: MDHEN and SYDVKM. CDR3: CASSPQSSYEQYF. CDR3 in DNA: TGTGCCAGCAGTCCCCAGAGCTCCTACGAGCAGTACTTC.

The CDR3 DNA sequence: TGTGCCAGCAGTCGAATTAATCAGCCCCAGCATTTT. Encoded protein: CASSRINQPQHF. V usage is TRBV2 and J usage is TRBJ1-5; no firm D call. Trimming pared 5 bases from V and 4 bases from J, leaving 6 bases between. This CDR3 spans 12 amino acids. The germline V gene encodes CDR1 SNHLY and CDR2 FYNNEI.

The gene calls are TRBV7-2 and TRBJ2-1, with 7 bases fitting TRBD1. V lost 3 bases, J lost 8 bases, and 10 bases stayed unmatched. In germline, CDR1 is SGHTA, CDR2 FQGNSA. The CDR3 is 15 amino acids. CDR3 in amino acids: CASSLVSDRVHEQFF. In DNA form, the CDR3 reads TGTGCCAGCAGCTTGGTTTCCGACAGGGTCCATGAGCAGTTCTTC.

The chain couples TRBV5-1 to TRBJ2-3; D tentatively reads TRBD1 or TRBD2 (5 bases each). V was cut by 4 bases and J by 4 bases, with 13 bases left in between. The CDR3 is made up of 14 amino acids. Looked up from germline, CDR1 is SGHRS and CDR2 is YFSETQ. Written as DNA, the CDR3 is TGCGCCAGCAGCATCTCAGGGACCCCAGATACGCAGTATTTT. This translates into CASSISGTPDTQYF.

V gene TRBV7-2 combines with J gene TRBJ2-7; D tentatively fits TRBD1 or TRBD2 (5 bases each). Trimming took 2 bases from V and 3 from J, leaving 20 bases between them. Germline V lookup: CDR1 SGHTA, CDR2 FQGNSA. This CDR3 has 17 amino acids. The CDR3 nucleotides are TGTGCCAGCAGCTTACGGGGCCCGTTGGGGTATAACTACGAGCAGTACTTC. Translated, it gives CASSLRGPLGYNYEQYF.

The CDR3 loop reads CASSKTGADEKLFF. DNA for the CDR3: TGTGCCAGCAGCAAAACAGGGGCCGATGAAAAACTGTTTTTT. The rearrangement joins TRBV5-5 to TRBJ1-4; 7 bases are a match to TRBD1. Germline values: CDR1 SGHKS, CDR2 YYEKEE (reference sequence). The trim removed 4 bases at V and 6 bases at J, leaving 6 bases unmatched. The CDR3 has 14 amino acids.

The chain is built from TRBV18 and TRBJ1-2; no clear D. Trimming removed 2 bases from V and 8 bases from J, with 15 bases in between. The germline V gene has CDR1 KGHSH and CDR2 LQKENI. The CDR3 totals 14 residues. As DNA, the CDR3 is TGTGCCAGCTCACCAGCCCCTCAAAACGAAGGCTACACCTTC. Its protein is CASSPAPQNEGYTF.

DNA for the CDR3: TGTGCCAGCAGCATCAAGTACATGAACACTGAAGCTTTCTTT. Protein: CASSIKYMNTEAFF. This chain uses TRBV21-1 with TRBJ1-1; the table's D call, TRBD1, was not checked against the DNA. TRBV21-1 is designated a pseudogene. CDR3 size: 14 residues.

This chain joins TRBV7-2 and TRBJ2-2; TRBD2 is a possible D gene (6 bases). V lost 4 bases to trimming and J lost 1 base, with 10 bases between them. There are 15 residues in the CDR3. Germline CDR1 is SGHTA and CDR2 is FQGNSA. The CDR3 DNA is TGTGCCAGCAGCTCGGGACTCCTGAACACCGGGGAGCTGTTTTTT. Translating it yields CASSSGLLNTGELFF.

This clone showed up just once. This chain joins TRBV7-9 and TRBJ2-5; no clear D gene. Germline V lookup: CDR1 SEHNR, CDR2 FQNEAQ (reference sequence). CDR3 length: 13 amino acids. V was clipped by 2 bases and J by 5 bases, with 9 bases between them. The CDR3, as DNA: TGTGCCAGCAGCTTAAGTAAGGCGGAGACCCAGTACTTC. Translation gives CASSLSKAETQYF.

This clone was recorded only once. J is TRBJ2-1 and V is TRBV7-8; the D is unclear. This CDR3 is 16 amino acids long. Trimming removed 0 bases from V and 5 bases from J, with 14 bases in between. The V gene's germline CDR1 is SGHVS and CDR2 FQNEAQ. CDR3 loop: CASSLAQETWDNEQFF. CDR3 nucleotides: TGTGCCAGCAGCTTAGCTCAGGAGACCTGGGACAATGAGCAGTTCTTC.

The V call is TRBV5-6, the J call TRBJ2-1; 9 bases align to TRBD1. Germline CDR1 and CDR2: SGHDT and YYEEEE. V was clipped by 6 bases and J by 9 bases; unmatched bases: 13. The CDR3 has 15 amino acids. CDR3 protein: CASTSRKQGAIEQFF. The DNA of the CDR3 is TGTGCCAGCACCTCCAGGAAACAGGGGGCGATTGAGCAGTTCTTC.

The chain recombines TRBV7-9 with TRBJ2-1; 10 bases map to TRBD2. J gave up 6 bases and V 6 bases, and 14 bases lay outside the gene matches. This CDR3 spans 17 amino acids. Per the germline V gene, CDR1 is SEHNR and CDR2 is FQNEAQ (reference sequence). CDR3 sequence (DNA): TGTGCCAGCAGAGTTAGCGGGAGGTCAGAATCGGGCAATGAGCAGTTCTTC. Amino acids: CASRVSGRSESGNEQFF.

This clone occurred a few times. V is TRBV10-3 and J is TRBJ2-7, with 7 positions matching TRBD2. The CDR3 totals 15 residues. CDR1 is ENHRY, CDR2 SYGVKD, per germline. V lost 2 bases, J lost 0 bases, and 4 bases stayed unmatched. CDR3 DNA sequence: TGTGCCATCAGTGAGGTGGCTAGCGGCTCCTACGAGCAGTACTTC. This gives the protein CAISEVASGSYEQYF.

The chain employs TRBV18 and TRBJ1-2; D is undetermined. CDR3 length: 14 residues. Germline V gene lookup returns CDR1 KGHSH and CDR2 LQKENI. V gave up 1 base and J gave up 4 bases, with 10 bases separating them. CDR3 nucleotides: TGTGCCAGCTCACCACAGTCAGGCCTCTATGGCTACACCTTC. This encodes CASSPQSGLYGYTF.

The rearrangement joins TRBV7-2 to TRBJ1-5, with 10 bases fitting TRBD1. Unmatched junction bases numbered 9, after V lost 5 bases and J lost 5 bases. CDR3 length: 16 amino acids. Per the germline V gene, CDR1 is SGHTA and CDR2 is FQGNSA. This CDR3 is CASSPQGQGLDQPQHF. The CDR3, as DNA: TGTGCCAGCAGCCCTCAGGGACAGGGGTTGGATCAGCCCCAGCATTTT.

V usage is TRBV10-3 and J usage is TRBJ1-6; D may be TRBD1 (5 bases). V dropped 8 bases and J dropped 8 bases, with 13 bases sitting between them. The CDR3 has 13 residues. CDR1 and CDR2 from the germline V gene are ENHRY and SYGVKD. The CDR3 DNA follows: TGTGCCATCGCCGGGGCCCGGGATTCACCCCTCCACTTT. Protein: CAIAGARDSPLHF.

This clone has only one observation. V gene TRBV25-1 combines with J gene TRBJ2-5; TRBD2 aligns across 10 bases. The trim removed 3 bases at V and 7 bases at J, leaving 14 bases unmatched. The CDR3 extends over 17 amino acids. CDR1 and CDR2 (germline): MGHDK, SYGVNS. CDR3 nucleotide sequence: TGTGCCAGCAGTGACCGACACTCTAGCGGGAGAATTGGGACCCAGTACTTC. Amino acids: CASSDRHSSGRIGTQYF.

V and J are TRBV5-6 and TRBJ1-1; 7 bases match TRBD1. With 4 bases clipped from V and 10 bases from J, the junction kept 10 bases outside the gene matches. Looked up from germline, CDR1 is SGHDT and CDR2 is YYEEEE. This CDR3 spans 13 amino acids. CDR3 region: CASSPRRQGAAFF. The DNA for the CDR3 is TGTGCCAGCAGCCCACGCCGACAGGGCGCAGCTTTCTTT.

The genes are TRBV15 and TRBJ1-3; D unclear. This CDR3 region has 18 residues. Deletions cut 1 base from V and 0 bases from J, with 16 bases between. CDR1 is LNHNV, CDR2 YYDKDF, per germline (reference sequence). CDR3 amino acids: CATSRGVGSSSSGNTIYF. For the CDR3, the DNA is TGTGCCACCAGCAGAGGGGTCGGCAGCTCGTCCTCTGGAAACACCATATATTTT.

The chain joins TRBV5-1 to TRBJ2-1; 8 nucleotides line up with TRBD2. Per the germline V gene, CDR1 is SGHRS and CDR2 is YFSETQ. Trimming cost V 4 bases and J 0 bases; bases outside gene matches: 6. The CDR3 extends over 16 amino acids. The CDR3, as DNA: TGCGCCAGCAGCCCCTCTAGCGGGTACTCCTACAATGAGCAGTTCTTC. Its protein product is CASSPSSGYSYNEQFF.

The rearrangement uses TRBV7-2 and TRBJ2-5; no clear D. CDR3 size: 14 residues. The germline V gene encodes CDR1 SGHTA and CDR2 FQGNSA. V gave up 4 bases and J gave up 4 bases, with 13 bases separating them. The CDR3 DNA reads TGTGCCAGCAGCTCTATGGCCATCTCAGAGACCCAGTACTTC. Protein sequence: CASSSMAISETQYF.

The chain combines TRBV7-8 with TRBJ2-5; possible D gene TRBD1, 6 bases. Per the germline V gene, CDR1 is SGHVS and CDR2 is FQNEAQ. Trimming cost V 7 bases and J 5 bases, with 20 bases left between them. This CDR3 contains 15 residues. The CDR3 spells CASIQSRGSEETQYF. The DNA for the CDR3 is TGTGCCAGCATCCAATCCAGGGGCTCCGAGGAGACCCAGTACTTC.

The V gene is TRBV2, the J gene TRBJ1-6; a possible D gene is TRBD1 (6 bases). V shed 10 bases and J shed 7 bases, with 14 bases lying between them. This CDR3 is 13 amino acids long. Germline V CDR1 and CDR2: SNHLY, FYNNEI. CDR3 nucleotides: TGTGCCACTGGGCCAGGGGAAAATTCACCCCTCCACTTT. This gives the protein CATGPGENSPLHF.

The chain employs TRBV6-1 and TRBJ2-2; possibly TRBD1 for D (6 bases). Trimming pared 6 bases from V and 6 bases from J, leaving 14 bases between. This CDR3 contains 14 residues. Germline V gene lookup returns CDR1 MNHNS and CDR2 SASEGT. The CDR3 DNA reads TGTGCCAGCAGGAGGTCAGGGGTCCCCGGGGAGCTGTTTTTT. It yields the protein CASRRSGVPGELFF.